This T cell receptor beta chain emerged from a study of vaccination and CD4 T cells after COVID-19. The Oncomine TCR Beta short-read assay sequenced DNA from cultured CD4+ T cells. It was from cultured CD4+ T cells that genomic DNA was extracted. TCRdb itself ran the PCR reads through MiXCR, one entry per CDR3 protein. In the table there are 9,000 to 10,000 distinct CDR3 sequences, roughly a third of which are singletons. This CDR3 is built from 13 residues. Trimming shortened V by 0 bases and J by 0 bases, and 1 base separated the two germline ends. The treatment here: approximately 11-day PBMC culture with coronavirus spike peptide pools or control peptides (ViraFEST assay). Before the COVID-19 pandemic (2011-2018), CD4+ T cells were obtained from the unexposed donor. This clonotype has just a few counts. Its cognate antigen is unknown.

The sequenced sample was CD4+ T cells from blood, cultured in vitro. V is TRBV12-3 or TRBV12-4 and J is TRBJ2-3; no definite D call. The receptor was isolated from a human donor in good health. CDR3 DNA: TGTGCCAGCAGTTTAGCGAGCACAGATACGCAGTATTTT. Encoded protein: CASSLASTDTQYF.